This T cell receptor beta chain was found in a study of graft-versus-host responses after intestinal transplantation. Across the whole study: Transplants were multivisceral, liver-intestinal, or isolated intestinal. All of the recipients had induction that used anti-thymocyte globulin, then tacrolimus and steroids for around three years.

Concerning this clone itself: Its antigen remains unidentified.

General study points: GvH clones were found in recipient marrow; some appeared first in ileum or blood. In patients with graft-donor T cell macrochimerism, allograft graft-versus-host to host-versus-graft clonal ratios were high.

Libraries were prepared by immunoSEQ multiplex PCR; TCRdb keeps only in-frame clonotypes and omits some of them. This table has over 85,000 clones, roughly 91% appearing once. CDR3 length: 16 amino acids. Germline trimming cut 2 bases from V and 0 bases from J; bases unmatched to any gene: 5. Looked up from germline, CDR1 is SGHAT and CDR2 is FQNNGV. Source: unstimulated CD8+ T cells sorted from spleen or lymph node cells, taken before intestinal transplant. The clonotype originates from a human donor who received an intestinal transplant. This chain connects TRBV11-2 to TRBJ2-3, with 7 bases lining up with TRBD1. CDR3 residues: CASSLPLQGSTDTQYF. The CDR3 DNA reads TGTGCCAGCAGCTTACCCCTACAGGGGAGCACAGATACGCAGTATTTT.